This T cell receptor beta chain is drawn from a study of radiotherapy plus CTLA-4 blockade in lung cancer. Sequencing used immunoSEQ multiplex PCR; TCRdb keeps in-frame clones, though not all of them. The sample holds about 97,000 clones, roughly 74% seen once. This clone was counted once. After removal of 9 bases from V and 4 bases from J, the junction contained 13 bases not matched to a gene. The CDR3 has 16 residues. Germline-derived CDR1 and CDR2 are SNHLY and FYNNEI. This chain joins TRBV2 and TRBJ2-5, with 11 bases identical to TRBD2. This sequence was found in a human donor with non-small cell lung cancer who had a partial response to radiotherapy plus ipilimumab. Some clones in this sample may be carry-over from other donors' samples. The specimen was peripheral blood, collected from a patient treated with radiotherapy plus ipilimumab. This CDR3 is CARGSGLAGGRETQYF. CDR3 in DNA: TGTGCCAGGGGATCGGGCCTAGCGGGAGGTCGAGAGACCCAGTACTTC. The full variable domain, rest sourced from reference TRBV2 and TRBJ2-5, is EPEVTQTPSHQVTQMGQEVILRCVPISNHLYFYWYRQILGQKVEFLVSFYNNEISEKSEIFDDQFSVERPDGSNFTLKIRSTKLEDSAMYFCARGSGLAGGRETQYFGPGTRLLVL.